The entry that follows covers one T cell receptor (beta chain) sequence. Its specificity is unknown. The data belong to a study of cytomegalovirus exposure and HLA in healthy donors. Study results and caveats: For most TCR beta V segments, an earlier analysis put the productive rate at about 90% or about 30% of the time. Roughly uniform sequencing depth across donors was assumed, possibly incorrectly. Trimming of TCR beta V- and J-genes showed a link, identified in a later analysis, to a missense DCLRE1C variant. Later analysis reportedly placed an Asian-associated ancestry cluster below the approximately 650-donor mean in N-insertions.

PCR amplification relied on 60 Vbeta primers (plus 13 Jbeta primers). Repertoires were generated with immunoSEQ multiplex PCR, while TCRdb's copy carries only in-frame clones and drops some. In the table there are about 100,000 clones, around 76% of which are singletons. The CDR3 is 13 residues long. V lost 0 bases to trimming and J lost 0 bases, with 3 bases between them. CDR1 and CDR2 (germline): SGHTA, FQGNSA. The receptor was derived from a man aged 40-50 years in good health and CMV-seropositive. The V and J genes are TRBV7-2 and TRBJ2-7; D unclear. Source material: PBMCs. CDR3 residues: CASSLASSYEQYF. CDR3 nucleotide sequence: TGTGCCAGCAGCTTAGCGAGCTCCTACGAGCAGTACTTC.